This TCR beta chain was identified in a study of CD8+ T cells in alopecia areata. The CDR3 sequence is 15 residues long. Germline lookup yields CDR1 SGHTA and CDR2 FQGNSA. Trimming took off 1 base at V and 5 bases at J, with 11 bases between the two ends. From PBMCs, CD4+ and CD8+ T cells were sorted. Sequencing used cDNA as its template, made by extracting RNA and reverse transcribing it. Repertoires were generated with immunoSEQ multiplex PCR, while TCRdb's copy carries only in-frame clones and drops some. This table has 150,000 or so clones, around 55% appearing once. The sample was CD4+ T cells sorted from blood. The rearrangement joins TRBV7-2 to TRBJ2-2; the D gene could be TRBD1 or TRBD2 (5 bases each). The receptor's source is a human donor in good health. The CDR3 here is CASSLGAGSTGELFF. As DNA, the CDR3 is TGTGCCAGCAGCTTAGGGGCAGGGAGTACCGGGGAGCTGTTTTTT.